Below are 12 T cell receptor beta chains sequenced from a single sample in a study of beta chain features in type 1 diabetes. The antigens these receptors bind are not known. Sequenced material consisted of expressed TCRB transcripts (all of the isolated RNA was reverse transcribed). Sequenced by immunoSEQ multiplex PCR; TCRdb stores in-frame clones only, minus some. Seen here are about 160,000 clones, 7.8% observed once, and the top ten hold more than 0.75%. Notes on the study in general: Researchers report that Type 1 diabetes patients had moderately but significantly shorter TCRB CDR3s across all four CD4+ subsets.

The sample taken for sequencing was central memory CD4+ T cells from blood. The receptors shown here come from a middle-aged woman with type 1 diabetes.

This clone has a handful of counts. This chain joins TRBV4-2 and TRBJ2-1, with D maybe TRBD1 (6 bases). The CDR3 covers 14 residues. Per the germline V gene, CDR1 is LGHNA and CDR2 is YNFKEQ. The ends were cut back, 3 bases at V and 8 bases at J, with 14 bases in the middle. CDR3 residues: CASSQNNRADEQFF. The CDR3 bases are TGTGCCAGCAGCCAGAATAACAGGGCGGATGAGCAGTTCTTC.

CDR3 coding DNA: TGTGCCAGCAGCCAAGATCTGCAGGGGGCGAGGAGGAATTCACCCCTCCACTTT. Protein: CASSQDLQGARRNSPLHF. The rearrangement joins TRBV4-2 to TRBJ1-6; 8 nucleotides match TRBD1. V lost 0 bases to trimming and J lost 7 bases; unmatched junction nucleotides: 11. Per the germline V gene, CDR1 is LGHNA and CDR2 is YNFKEQ. The CDR3 runs 18 residues.

CDR3 DNA sequence: TGCGCCAGCAGCTCTGGACTAGCGGGCGACTTAGAGACCCAGTACTTC. Translating gives CASSSGLAGDLETQYF. The rearrangement links TRBV5-1 to TRBJ2-5, with 11 bases identical to TRBD2. There are 16 residues in the CDR3. The germline gives CDR1 SGHRS, CDR2 YFSETQ. The V gene end was trimmed by 3 bases and the J gene end by 4 bases; junction bases not matched to a gene: 8.

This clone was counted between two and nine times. The CDR3 coding sequence is TGTGCCAGCAGCTTGCCAGGCCCAATCTCACCCCTCCACTTT. This translates into CASSLPGPISPLHF. This chain links TRBV5-6 with TRBJ1-6; D is undetermined. The CDR3 contains 14 residues. Trimming removed 1 base at V and 10 bases at J, with 12 bases between. CDR1 SGHDT and CDR2 YYEEEE come from the germline V gene.

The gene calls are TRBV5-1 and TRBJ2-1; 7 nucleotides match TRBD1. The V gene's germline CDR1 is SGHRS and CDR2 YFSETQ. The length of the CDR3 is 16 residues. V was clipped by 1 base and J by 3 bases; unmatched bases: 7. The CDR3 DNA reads TGCGCCAGCAGCTTGAACAGGGGCCTTCACTACAATGAGCAGTTCTTC. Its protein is CASSLNRGLHYNEQFF.

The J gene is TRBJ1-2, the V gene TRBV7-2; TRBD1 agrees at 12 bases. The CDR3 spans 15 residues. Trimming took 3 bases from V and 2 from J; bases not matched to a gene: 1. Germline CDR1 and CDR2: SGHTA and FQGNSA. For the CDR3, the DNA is TGTGCCAGCAGCTTCGGGACAGGGGGCAACTATGGCTACACCTTC. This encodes CASSFGTGGNYGYTF.

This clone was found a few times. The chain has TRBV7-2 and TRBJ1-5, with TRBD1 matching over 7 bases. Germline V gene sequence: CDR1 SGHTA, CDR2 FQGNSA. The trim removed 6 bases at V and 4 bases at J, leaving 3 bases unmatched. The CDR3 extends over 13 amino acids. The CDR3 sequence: CASRRDSNQPQHF. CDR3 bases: TGTGCCAGCAGGCGGGACAGTAATCAGCCCCAGCATTTT.

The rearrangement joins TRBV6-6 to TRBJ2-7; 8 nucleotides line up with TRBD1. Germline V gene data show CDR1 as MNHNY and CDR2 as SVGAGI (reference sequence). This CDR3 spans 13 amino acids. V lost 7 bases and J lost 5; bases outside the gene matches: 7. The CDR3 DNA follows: TGTGCCAGCACCATCCGGACAGGGAACGAGCAGTACTTC. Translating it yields CASTIRTGNEQYF.

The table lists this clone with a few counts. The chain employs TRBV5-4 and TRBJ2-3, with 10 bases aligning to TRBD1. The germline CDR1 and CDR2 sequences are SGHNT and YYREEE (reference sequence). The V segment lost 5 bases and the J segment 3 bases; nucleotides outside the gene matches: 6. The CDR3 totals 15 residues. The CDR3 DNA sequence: TGTGCCAGCAGTCCGACAGGGGGCAGGACAGATACGCAGTATTTT. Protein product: CASSPTGGRTDTQYF. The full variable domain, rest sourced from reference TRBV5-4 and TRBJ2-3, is ETGVTQSPTHLIKTRGQQVTLRCSSQSGHNTVSWYQQALGQGPQFIFQYYREEENGRGNFPPRFSGLQFPNYSSELNVNALELDDSALYLCASSPTGGRTDTQYFGPGTRLTVL.

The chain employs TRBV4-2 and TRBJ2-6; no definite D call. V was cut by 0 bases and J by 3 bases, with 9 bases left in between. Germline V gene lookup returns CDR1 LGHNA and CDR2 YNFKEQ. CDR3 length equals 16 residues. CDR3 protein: CASSQEAAYGANVLTF. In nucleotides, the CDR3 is TGTGCCAGCAGCCAAGAGGCGGCTTATGGGGCCAACGTCCTGACTTTC.

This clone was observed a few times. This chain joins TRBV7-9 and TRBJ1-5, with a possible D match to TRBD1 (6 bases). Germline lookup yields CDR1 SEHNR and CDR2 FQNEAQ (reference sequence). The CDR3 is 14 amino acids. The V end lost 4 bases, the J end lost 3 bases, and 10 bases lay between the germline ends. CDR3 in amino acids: CASSYGQLNQPQHF. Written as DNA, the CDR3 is TGTGCCAGCAGCTATGGACAGCTCAATCAGCCCCAGCATTTT.

CDR3 DNA sequence: TGTGCCACCAGCAGAGAGATACGGGAGGGCCTTGATACGCAGTATTTT. Its translation: CATSREIREGLDTQYF. This rearrangement joins TRBV15 to TRBJ2-3; TRBD2 agrees at 8 bases. CDR3 length equals 16 residues. CDR1 is LNHNV, CDR2 YYDKDF, per germline (reference sequence). Losses at the gene ends were 0 bases for V and 6 bases for J; bases not matched to a gene: 8. The complete variable domain, with remaining parts taken from reference TRBV15 and TRBJ2-3, reads DAMVIQNPRYQVTQFGKPVTLSCSQTLNHNVMYWYQQKSSQAPKLLFHYYDKDFNNEADTPDNFQSRRPNTSFCFLDIRSPGLGDTAMYLCATSREIREGLDTQYFGPGTRLTVL.